These 30 T cell receptor beta chains were sequenced from one sample in a study of shared clonotypes between healthy human individuals. The assay was immunoSEQ multiplex PCR, and TCRdb's table has in-frame clones only and misses some. Here the sample spans some 2,000,000 clones, 95% being singletons. Sequenced material: naive CD4+ T cells sorted from blood. Subset noted: CD45RA+ positively selected. The source of these receptors is a man in his late teens or twenties in good health.

The V and J genes are TRBV15 and TRBJ2-3; D is perhaps TRBD1 (5 bases). Germline CDR1 reads LNHNV; CDR2 reads YYDKDF (reference sequence). Trimming shortened V by 3 bases and J by 4 bases, and 11 bases separated the two germline ends. The CDR3 is 14 amino acids. The DNA of the CDR3 is TGTGCCACCAGCAGTTTTACAGGCGCAGATACGCAGTATTTT. Translating it yields CATSSFTGADTQYF.

The chain recombines TRBV5-1 with TRBJ1-1; D unclear. The CDR3 loop spans 14 amino acids. The V gene lost 3 bases and the J gene lost 0 bases, with 9 bases spanning the gap. From germline, CDR1 is SGHRS and CDR2 YFSETQ. The CDR3 is CASSSKSMNTEAFF. CDR3 in DNA: TGCGCCAGCAGCTCCAAAAGCATGAACACTGAAGCTTTCTTT.

The V and J genes are TRBV11-2 and TRBJ1-1; TRBD1 aligns across 7 bases. This CDR3 is built from 16 residues. The V gene end was trimmed by 2 bases and the J gene end by 0 bases; junction bases not matched to a gene: 6. Germline CDR1 SGHAT, CDR2 FQNNGV. The chain's CDR3 is CASSLIVGQLNTEAFF. The CDR3 nucleotides are TGTGCCAGCAGCTTAATTGTGGGACAGCTGAACACTGAAGCTTTCTTT.

The rearrangement links TRBV6-1 to TRBJ1-5; TRBD1 might be the D (6 bases). V was trimmed by 8 bases and J by 0 bases, leaving 14 bases between them. CDR1 and CDR2 (germline): MNHNS, SASEGT. This CDR3 spans 15 amino acids. CDR3 loop: CASGGGQVSNQPQHF. As DNA, the CDR3 is TGTGCCAGCGGGGGGGGACAAGTTAGCAATCAGCCCCAGCATTTT.

Turning to this clone: Relative to the germline gene, one junction end is altered; a read error may explain this. The chain is built from TRBV2 and TRBJ1-2; D not resolved. Looked up from germline, CDR1 is SNHLY and CDR2 is FYNNEI. The CDR3 is made up of 11 amino acids. In DNA form, the CDR3 reads TGTGCCAGCAGGGAAGCGATTGCCTACACCTTC. Protein product: CASREAIAYTF.

The chain recombines TRBV7-2 with TRBJ2-7; D is ambiguous. CDR1 and CDR2 from the germline V gene are SGHTA and FQGNSA. This CDR3 region has 14 residues. V was trimmed by 5 bases and J by 0 bases, leaving 11 bases between them. CDR3 nucleotide sequence: TGTGCCAGCAGCCGGAGCATTTCCTCCTACGAGCAGTACTTC. It yields the protein CASSRSISSYEQYF. Full variable domain (missing parts from reference TRBV7-2 and TRBJ2-7): GAGVSQSPSNKVTEKGKDVELRCDPISGHTALYWYRQSLGQGLEFLIYFQGNSAPDKSGLPSDRFSAERTGGSVSTLTIQRTQQEDSAVYLCASSRSISSYEQYFGPGTRLTVT.

The gene calls are TRBV6-1 and TRBJ1-5; 8 positions match TRBD1. From germline, CDR1 is MNHNS and CDR2 SASEGT. The CDR3 extends over 13 amino acids. Trimming removed 9 bases from V and 3 bases from J; junction bases left unmatched: 4. CDR3 DNA: TGTGCCAGTAAGGACAGGGCCAATCAGCCCCAGCATTTT. Translated, it gives CASKDRANQPQHF.

This clone was found once. The V gene is TRBV18, the J gene TRBJ1-2, with 9 bases matching TRBD1. CDR1 is KGHSH and CDR2 is LQKENI in the germline V gene. There are 13 residues in the CDR3. V was pared by 4 bases and J by 7 bases, with 4 bases of the junction left unmatched. The CDR3 bases are TGTGCCAGCTCACTGGACAGGGGCTCTGGCTACACCTTC. It is translated as CASSLDRGSGYTF.

The chain combines TRBV28 with TRBJ2-3; 8 bases match TRBD2. Per germline, CDR1 MDHEN and CDR2 SYDVKM. Unmatched junction bases numbered 10, after V lost 4 bases and J lost 4 bases. This CDR3 contains 16 residues. This CDR3 is CASSSPRTGGADTQYF. CDR3 nucleotides: TGTGCCAGCAGTTCCCCCAGGACGGGGGGGGCAGATACGCAGTATTTT.

This clone was picked up one time. The chain employs TRBV6-5 and TRBJ2-7, with 7 positions matching TRBD1. This CDR3 has 13 amino acids. V was clipped by 8 bases and J by 3 bases; unmatched bases: 7. The germline gives CDR1 MNHEY, CDR2 SVGAGI. CDR3 nucleotides: TGTGCCAGCGGGCGACAGGGTAACTACGAGCAGTACTTC. Encoded protein: CASGRQGNYEQYF.

This sequence joins TRBV30 and TRBJ2-6, with no clear D. The germline V gene encodes CDR1 GTSNPN and CDR2 SVGIG (reference sequence). The ends were cut back, 0 bases at V and 4 bases at J, with 10 bases in the middle. The CDR3 totals 15 residues. The CDR3 sequence: CAWSVAALGANVLTF. The CDR3, as DNA: TGTGCCTGGAGTGTAGCAGCCCTCGGGGCCAACGTCCTGACTTTC.

V gene TRBV10-3 combines with J gene TRBJ2-7; 9 bases are shared with TRBD1. The CDR3 consists of 13 residues. V was clipped by 6 bases and J by 5 bases; unmatched bases: 5. Germline V gene lookup returns CDR1 ENHRY and CDR2 SYGVKD. CDR3 region: CAISIRDRDEQYF. CDR3 in DNA: TGTGCCATCAGCATCCGGGACAGGGACGAGCAGTACTTC.

About this clone itself: The sample contains more than one DNA sequence encoding this CDR3. The chain employs TRBV6-4 and TRBJ1-2, with D unresolved. This CDR3 is built from 13 residues. V lost 2 bases and J 4 bases, leaving 8 bases between the germline ends. Looked up from germline, CDR1 is MRHNA and CDR2 is SNTAGT. CDR3 region: CASSDSPGYGYTF. The CDR3 region has the DNA TGTGCCAGCAGTGACAGTCCGGGCTATGGCTACACCTTC.

The V gene is TRBV7-9, the J gene TRBJ2-5; tentatively, D is TRBD1 (5 bases). Trimming shortened V by 8 bases and J by 0 bases, and 13 bases separated the two germline ends. The CDR3 sequence is 14 residues long. Germline CDR1 is SEHNR and CDR2 is FQNEAQ (reference sequence). The CDR3 coding sequence is TGTGCCAGCTCTTGGGGCCCGAACCAAGAGACCCAGTACTTC. Translation gives CASSWGPNQETQYF.

The V gene is TRBV11-2, the J gene TRBJ1-4; tentatively, D is TRBD1 (5 bases). Germline V lookup: CDR1 SGHAT, CDR2 FQNNGV. The CDR3 sequence is 13 residues long. V was trimmed by 4 bases and J by 7 bases, leaving 10 bases between them. The CDR3 DNA reads as TGTGCCAGCAGCTCGGGACCTCGTGAAAAACTGTTTTTT. This codes for CASSSGPREKLFF. The variable domain in full, completed from reference TRBV11-2 and TRBJ1-4, reads EAGVAQSPRYKIIEKRQSVAFWCNPISGHATLYWYQQILGQGPKLLIQFQNNGVVDDSQLPKDRFSAERLKGVDSTLKIQPAKLEDSAVYLCASSSGPREKLFFGSGTQLSVL.

The rearrangement links TRBV7-2 to TRBJ2-7, with D unclear. Between the trimmed V and J ends, which lost 4 bases and 3 bases, there was a span of 7 bases. Per the germline V gene, CDR1 is SGHTA and CDR2 is FQGNSA. The CDR3 covers 12 residues. The CDR3 region has the DNA TGTGCCAGCAGCTCGGTCCTCTACGAGCAGTACTTC. Protein: CASSSVLYEQYF.

The chain combines TRBV30 with TRBJ1-4, with D possibly being TRBD1 (6 bases). The CDR3 runs 17 residues. Trimming removed 3 bases at V and 1 base at J, with 18 bases between. The V gene's germline CDR1 is GTSNPN and CDR2 SVGIG (reference sequence). CDR3 sequence reads: CAWRRRGGALTNEKLFF. The CDR3 DNA reads as TGTGCCTGGAGACGAAGGGGGGGCGCCTTAACTAATGAAAAACTGTTTTTT.

This chain joins TRBV12-2 and TRBJ1-2; TRBD1, the D gene given by the table, was not confirmed from the DNA. TRBV12-2 is described as a pseudogene. The CDR3 sequence is 15 residues long. The CDR3 DNA follows: TGTGCAAGTCGCTTAAGCGGACAGATAAACCGGGGCTACACCTTC. Amino acids: CASRLSGQINRGYTF.

The chain joins TRBV13 to TRBJ1-1, with D unclear. Deletions cut 5 bases from V and 3 bases from J, with 16 bases between. This CDR3 is built from 15 residues. Germline CDR1 is PRHDT and CDR2 is FYEKMQ (reference sequence). CDR3 bases: TGTGCCAGCAGCCCAAACGGACCTACGTACACTGAAGCTTTCTTT. Protein: CASSPNGPTYTEAFF.

This clone was detected once. The chain uses TRBV19 and TRBJ1-2; tentatively, D is TRBD1 (5 bases). The CDR3 is 13 residues long. The V gene's germline CDR1 is LNHDA and CDR2 SQIVND (reference sequence). The germline V and J ends were trimmed by 3 bases and 8 bases, with 13 bases remaining between them. In nucleotides, the CDR3 is TGTGCCAGTAGTATGTCAGGGAAGGGCGGCTACACCTTC. Its translation is CASSMSGKGGYTF. The full variable domain, with the rest looked up from reference TRBV19 and TRBJ1-2, is DGGITQSPKYLFRKEGQNVTLSCEQNLNHDAMYWYRQDPGQGLRLIYYSQIVNDFQKGDIAEGYSVSREKKESFPLTVTSAQKNPTAFYLCASSMSGKGGYTFGSGTRLTVV.

The table lists this clone with a count of one. In the same sample, other DNA sequences code for this CDR3. This chain links TRBV9 with TRBJ2-7; TRBD2 matches at 9 bases. CDR1 SGDLS and CDR2 YYNGEE come from the germline V gene. V dropped 4 bases and J dropped 1; count of bases not matched to a gene: 6. The CDR3 is 15 amino acids. DNA of the CDR3: TGTGCCAGCAGCCCACGGGGACTAGCTTCCTACGAGCAGTACTTC. It codes for CASSPRGLASYEQYF.

This rearrangement joins TRBV25-1 to TRBJ1-5, with a tentative D call TRBD1 (5 bases). The CDR3 totals 16 residues. Germline V CDR1 and CDR2: MGHDK, SYGVNS. V lost 1 base, J lost 3 bases, and 13 bases lay in between. CDR3 in amino acids: CASSEWGGGNNQPQHF. CDR3 in DNA: TGTGCCAGCAGTGAATGGGGCGGGGGAAACAATCAGCCCCAGCATTTT.

The chain recombines TRBV19 with TRBJ1-1; possibly TRBD1 for D (6 bases). CDR3 size: 13 residues. Trimming pared 7 bases from V and 5 bases from J, leaving 14 bases between. Germline CDR1 reads LNHDA; CDR2 reads SQIVND (reference sequence). In DNA form, the CDR3 reads TGTGCCAGTACCAGGGGCTCGGGGACTGAAGCTTTCTTT. It yields the protein CASTRGSGTEAFF.

The chain combines TRBV9 with TRBJ2-3, with 9 nucleotides matching TRBD1. The CDR3 is 14 amino acids. Unmatched junction bases numbered 7, after V lost 7 bases and J lost 4 bases. From germline, CDR1 is SGDLS and CDR2 YYNGEE. In DNA form, the CDR3 reads TGTGCCAGCGGAGGGGACAGGGCTCCAGATACGCAGTATTTT. It translates to CASGGDRAPDTQYF. Full variable domain (remainder filled in from reference TRBV9 and TRBJ2-3): DSGVTQTPKHLITATGQRVTLRCSPRSGDLSVYWYQQSLDQGLQFLIQYYNGEERAKGNILERFSAQQFPDLHSELNLSSLELGDSALYFCASGGDRAPDTQYFGPGTRLTVL.

In nucleotides, the CDR3 is TGCGCCAGCAGCCAAACATCGGAGGCCGGGACAGATACGCAGTATTTT. Translation: CASSQTSEAGTDTQYF. This rearrangement joins TRBV4-3 to TRBJ2-3; possibly TRBD2 for D (5 bases). In germline, CDR1 is LGHNA, CDR2 YSLEER. Trimming took 2 bases from V and 3 from J, leaving 15 bases between them. The CDR3 runs to 16 residues.

The chain couples TRBV7-2 to TRBJ1-5, with D possibly being TRBD1 (5 bases). This CDR3 region has 14 residues. Per germline, CDR1 SGHTA and CDR2 FQGNSA. The ends were cut back, 5 bases at V and 11 bases at J, with 19 bases in the middle. The CDR3 region is CASSLQGPVRSQHF. CDR3 bases: TGTGCCAGCAGCCTTCAGGGTCCGGTTCGGTCCCAGCATTTT.

This chain links TRBV6-1 with TRBJ2-1, with D uncertain. Trimming took off 6 bases at V and 4 bases at J, with 16 bases between the two ends. This CDR3 contains 15 residues. Per the germline V gene, CDR1 is MNHNS and CDR2 is SASEGT. CDR3 bases: TGTGCCAGCAGACCCGCGGACGGGTCATACAATGAGCAGTTCTTC. Translation gives CASRPADGSYNEQFF.

This sequence joins TRBV9 and TRBJ2-7; 9 bases match TRBD1. V lost 0 bases to trimming and J lost 9 bases; unmatched junction nucleotides: 7. The length of the CDR3 is 14 residues. Per the germline V gene, CDR1 is SGDLS and CDR2 is YYNGEE. CDR3 sequence: CASSVGDRATGQYF. Here the CDR3 DNA reads TGTGCCAGCAGCGTAGGGGACAGGGCGACGGGGCAGTACTTC.

The CDR3 region is CASSRLRGDSGRSVEQYF. The CDR3 region has the DNA TGCGCCAGCAGCCGCCTGAGAGGGGATAGCGGGAGATCGGTCGAGCAGTACTTC. The rearrangement links TRBV4-1 to TRBJ2-7; TRBD2 aligns across 9 bases. Germline lookup yields CDR1 MGHRA and CDR2 YSYEKL. Trimming removed 4 bases from V and 6 bases from J; junction bases left unmatched: 19. The CDR3 is 18 amino acids.

This clone was detected once. The CDR3 region has the DNA TGCAGCCGACAGGTGAGCTCCTACGAGCAGTACTTC. Its translation: CSRQVSSYEQYF. The V gene is TRBV29-1, the J gene TRBJ2-7; possibly TRBD1 for D (6 bases). V shed 8 bases and J shed 0 bases, with 11 bases lying between them. The CDR3 is 12 amino acids. Germline V gives CDR1 SQVTM, CDR2 ANQGSEA.